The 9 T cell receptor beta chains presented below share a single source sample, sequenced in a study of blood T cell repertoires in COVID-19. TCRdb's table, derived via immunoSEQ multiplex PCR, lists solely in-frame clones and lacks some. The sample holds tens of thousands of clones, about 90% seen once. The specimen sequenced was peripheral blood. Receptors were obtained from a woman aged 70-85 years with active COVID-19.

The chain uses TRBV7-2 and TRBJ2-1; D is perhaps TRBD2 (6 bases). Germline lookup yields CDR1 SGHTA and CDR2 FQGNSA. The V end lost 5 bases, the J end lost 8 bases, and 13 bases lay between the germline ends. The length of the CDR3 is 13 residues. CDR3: CASSAGLVYEQFF. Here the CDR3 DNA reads TGTGCCAGCAGCGCGGGGTTAGTCTATGAGCAGTTCTTC.

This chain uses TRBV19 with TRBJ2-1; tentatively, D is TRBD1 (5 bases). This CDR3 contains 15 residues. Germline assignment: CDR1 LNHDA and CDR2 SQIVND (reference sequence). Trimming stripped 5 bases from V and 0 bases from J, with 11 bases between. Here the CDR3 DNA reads TGTGCCAGTAGTCCTGACAGAGCCTCCTACAATGAGCAGTTCTTC. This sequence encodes CASSPDRASYNEQFF.

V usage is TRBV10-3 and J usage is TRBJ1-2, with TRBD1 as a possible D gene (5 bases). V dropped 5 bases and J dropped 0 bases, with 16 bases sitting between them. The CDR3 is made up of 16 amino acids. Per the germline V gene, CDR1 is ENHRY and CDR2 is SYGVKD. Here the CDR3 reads CAISREFTGANYGYTF. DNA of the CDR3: TGTGCCATCAGTCGTGAGTTTACAGGAGCTAACTATGGCTACACCTTC.

CDR3 loop: CASSLSFGTSYYNEQFF. The CDR3 DNA reads as TGCGCCAGCAGCTTAAGCTTCGGGACTAGCTATTACAATGAGCAGTTCTTC. This chain connects TRBV5-1 to TRBJ2-1; 9 bases map to TRBD2. With 2 bases clipped from V and 4 bases from J, the junction kept 10 bases outside the gene matches. The CDR3 length is 17 residues. Germline CDR1 is SGHRS and CDR2 is YFSETQ.

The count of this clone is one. CDR3 residues: CASSQDRQVRAKNIQYF. DNA of the CDR3: TGCGCCAGCAGCCAAGACAGGCAGGTTAGAGCCAAAAACATTCAGTACTTC. V and J are TRBV4-1 and TRBJ2-4; D remains unclear. V lost 0 bases, J lost 0 bases, and 12 bases lay in between. This CDR3 region has 17 residues. Germline loops: CDR1 MGHRA, CDR2 YSYEKL.

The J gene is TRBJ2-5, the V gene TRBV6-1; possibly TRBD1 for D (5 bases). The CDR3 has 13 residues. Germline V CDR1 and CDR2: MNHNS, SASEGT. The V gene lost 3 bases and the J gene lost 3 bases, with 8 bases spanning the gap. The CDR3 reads CASSEDIKETQYF. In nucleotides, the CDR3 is TGTGCCAGCAGTGAGGACATCAAAGAGACCCAGTACTTC.

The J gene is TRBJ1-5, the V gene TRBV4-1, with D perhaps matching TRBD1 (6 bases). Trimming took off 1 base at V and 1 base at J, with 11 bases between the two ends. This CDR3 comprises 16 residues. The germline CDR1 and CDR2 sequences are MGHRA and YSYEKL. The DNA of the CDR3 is TGCGCCAGCAGCCAAGCGGGCAGGGGAAGCAATCAGCCCCAGCATTTT. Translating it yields CASSQAGRGSNQPQHF.

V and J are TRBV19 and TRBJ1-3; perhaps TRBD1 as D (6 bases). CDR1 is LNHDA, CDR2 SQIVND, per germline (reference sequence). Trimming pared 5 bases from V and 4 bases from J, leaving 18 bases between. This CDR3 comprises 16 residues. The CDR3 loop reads CASSVPTGIRGNTIYF. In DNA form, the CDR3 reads TGTGCCAGTAGTGTACCGACAGGAATTCGCGGAAACACCATATATTTT.

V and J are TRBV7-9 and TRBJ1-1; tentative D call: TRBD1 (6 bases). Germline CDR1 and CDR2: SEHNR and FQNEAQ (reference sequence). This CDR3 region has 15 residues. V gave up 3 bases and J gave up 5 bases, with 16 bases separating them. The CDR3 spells CASSFYRAGETEAFF. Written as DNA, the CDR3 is TGTGCCAGCAGCTTCTATAGGGCAGGGGAAACTGAAGCTTTCTTT.